A single sample is the source of the 12 T cell receptor beta chains below, sequenced in a study of blood T cell repertoires in COVID-19. Clones were sequenced by immunoSEQ multiplex PCR, and TCRdb holds only the in-frame ones, with some missing. The sample lists about 440,000 clones, about 92% occurring once. Source material: PBMCs or T cells enriched from blood (not recorded which). The receptors come from a young man who had recovered from COVID-19.

The chain has TRBV7-9 and TRBJ2-5; tentatively, D is TRBD2 (6 bases). This CDR3 has 14 residues. Germline values: CDR1 SEHNR, CDR2 FQNEAQ (reference sequence). V was pared by 3 bases and J by 5 bases, with 13 bases between. DNA of the CDR3: TGTGCCAGCAGCTTGGTAGGCGGGAAGGAGACCCAGTACTTC. It specifies CASSLVGGKETQYF.

The genes are TRBV2 and TRBJ2-2; a weak D match, TRBD2 (7 bases). Per germline, CDR1 SNHLY and CDR2 FYNNEI. The CDR3 contains 13 residues. V lost 9 bases and J 7 bases, leaving 15 bases between the germline ends. CDR3 nucleotides: TGTGCCAGAGGGGGGACTATCGACGGGGAGCTGTTTTTT. Its translation: CARGGTIDGELFF. Using reference TRBV2 and TRBJ2-2 for the parts outside the CDR3, the full variable domain is EPEVTQTPSHQVTQMGQEVILRCVPISNHLYFYWYRQILGQKVEFLVSFYNNEISEKSEIFDDQFSVERPDGSNFTLKIRSTKLEDSAMYFCARGGTIDGELFFGEGSRLTVL.

The chain combines TRBV19 with TRBJ2-7; the match to TRBD2 covers 12 bases. Germline V gene data show CDR1 as LNHDA and CDR2 as SQIVND (reference sequence). The CDR3 sequence is 15 residues long. J gave up 3 bases and V 3 bases, and 3 bases lay outside the gene matches. The CDR3, as DNA: TGTGCCAGTAGTATGACTAGCGGGAGCCTCTACGAGCAGTACTTC. As protein: CASSMTSGSLYEQYF.

This chain joins TRBV30 and TRBJ1-2; no clear D. Trimming stripped 0 bases from V and 8 bases from J, with 10 bases between. The CDR3 consists of 12 residues. CDR1 and CDR2 (germline): GTSNPN, SVGIG (reference sequence). CDR3 sequence reads: CAWSVRTEGYTF. The CDR3 coding sequence is TGTGCCTGGAGTGTACGTACGGAGGGCTACACCTTC.

V usage is TRBV6-5 and J usage is TRBJ2-1; 9 bases align to TRBD2. Germline V gene sequence: CDR1 MNHEY, CDR2 SVGAGI. CDR3 size: 15 residues. Germline trimming cut 2 bases from V and 2 bases from J; bases unmatched to any gene: 1. CDR3: CASSYGGRAYNEQFF. For the CDR3, the DNA is TGTGCCAGCAGTTACGGCGGGAGGGCCTACAATGAGCAGTTCTTC.

The V call is TRBV20-1, the J call TRBJ1-1, with D tentatively TRBD1 (5 bases). Trimming stripped 3 bases from V and 8 bases from J, with 10 bases between. Germline V gives CDR1 DFQATT, CDR2 SNEGSKA (reference sequence). This CDR3 has 11 residues. The CDR3 region is CSARDIREAFF. In DNA form, the CDR3 reads TGCAGTGCTAGGGACATCAGGGAAGCTTTCTTT.

The chain joins TRBV2 to TRBJ2-3; D gene unclear. The CDR3 contains 15 residues. In germline, CDR1 is SNHLY, CDR2 FYNNEI. Trimming removed 7 bases from V and 0 bases from J, with 14 bases in between. CDR3 bases: TGTGCCAGCACCGAGGCTGGAACTAGCACAGATACGCAGTATTTT. It yields the protein CASTEAGTSTDTQYF.

The rearrangement links TRBV9 to TRBJ1-5; no definite D call. The CDR3 consists of 15 residues. V dropped 0 bases and J dropped 3 bases, with 10 bases sitting between them. Germline lookup yields CDR1 SGDLS and CDR2 YYNGEE. CDR3 protein: CASSVDAGPNQPQHF. In DNA, the CDR3 is TGTGCCAGCAGCGTAGATGCTGGCCCCAATCAGCCCCAGCATTTT.

CDR3 coding DNA: TGCGCCAGCAGCCCCCGGCGGAATCTGGACTATGGCTACACCTTC. Encoded protein: CASSPRRNLDYGYTF. This rearrangement joins TRBV5-1 to TRBJ1-2; no reliable D call. The germline V gene encodes CDR1 SGHRS and CDR2 YFSETQ. This CDR3 region has 15 residues. The germline V and J ends were trimmed by 4 bases and 3 bases, with 16 bases remaining between them.

The chain joins TRBV28 to TRBJ2-5, with D maybe TRBD2 (5 bases). The CDR3 spans 14 residues. V lost 4 bases to trimming and J lost 0 bases, with 9 bases between them. The germline gives CDR1 MDHEN, CDR2 SYDVKM. DNA of the CDR3: TGTGCCAGCAGTTACAGAGCGGACCAAGAGACCCAGTACTTC. It yields the protein CASSYRADQETQYF.

This chain joins TRBV5-1 and TRBJ2-5, with D possibly being TRBD1 (5 bases). With 4 bases removed from V and 2 bases from J, the gap between germline ends came to 18 bases. This CDR3 is built from 16 residues. Per germline, CDR1 SGHRS and CDR2 YFSETQ. Here the CDR3 DNA reads TGCGCCAGCAGCCCTCAAGGGGCTCGGGCTCAAGAGACCCAGTACTTC. This gives the protein CASSPQGARAQETQYF.

This chain joins TRBV6-5 and TRBJ1-5, with D possibly TRBD1 on 6 matching bases. The CDR3 runs 15 residues. The V and J ends lost 11 bases and 0 bases respectively, with 17 bases between them. The germline CDR1 and CDR2 sequences are MNHEY and SVGAGI. CDR3 sequence (DNA): TGTGCCGGGAGAACAGGGTTCTATAGCAATCAGCCCCAGCATTTT. Encoded protein: CAGRTGFYSNQPQHF.